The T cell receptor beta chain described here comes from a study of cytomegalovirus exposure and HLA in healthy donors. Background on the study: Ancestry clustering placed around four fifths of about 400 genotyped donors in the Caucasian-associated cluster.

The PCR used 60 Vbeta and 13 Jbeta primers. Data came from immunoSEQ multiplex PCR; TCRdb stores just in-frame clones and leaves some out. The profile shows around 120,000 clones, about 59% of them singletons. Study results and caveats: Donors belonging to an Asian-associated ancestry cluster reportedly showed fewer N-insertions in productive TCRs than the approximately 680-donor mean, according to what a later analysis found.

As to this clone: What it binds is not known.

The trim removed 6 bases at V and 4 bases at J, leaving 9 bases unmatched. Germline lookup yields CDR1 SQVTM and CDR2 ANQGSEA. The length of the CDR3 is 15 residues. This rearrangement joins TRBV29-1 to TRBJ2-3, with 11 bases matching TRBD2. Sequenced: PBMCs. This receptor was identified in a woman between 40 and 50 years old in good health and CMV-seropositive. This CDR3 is CSVTPGLAAPDTQYF. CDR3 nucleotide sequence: TGCAGCGTGACACCGGGACTAGCGGCACCAGATACGCAGTATTTT.